The clone carrying this TCR beta chain has more than one count but fewer than ten. What it binds is unknown. Unique molecular identifiers featured in each of the TCR beta cDNA libraries. A single record per CDR3 protein comes from TCRdb applying MiXCR to the PCR reads. The sample contains over 700,000 distinct CDR3 sequences, approximately 30% of which appear only once. The CDR3 extends over 14 amino acids. The junction had 4 bases not matched to a gene; V was cut back by 2 bases and J by 6 bases. The sample originates from a study of post-analysis software for immune sequencing data. Study-level results: In patients, about five TRBV segments were more frequent than in controls, with TRBV5-6, TRBV5-1 and TRBV20-1 among them. Those samples that were prepared in the same batch co-clustered strongly by F measure.

The sequence was obtained from a girl aged 5-17 years with multiple sclerosis. The genes are TRBV12-3 or TRBV12-4 and TRBJ2-7, with 10 bases identical to TRBD1. The sample consisted of blood. CDR3 DNA: TGTGCCAGCAGTTTAAGGACAGGGGGGCTCGAGCAGTACTTC. This codes for CASSLRTGGLEQYF.